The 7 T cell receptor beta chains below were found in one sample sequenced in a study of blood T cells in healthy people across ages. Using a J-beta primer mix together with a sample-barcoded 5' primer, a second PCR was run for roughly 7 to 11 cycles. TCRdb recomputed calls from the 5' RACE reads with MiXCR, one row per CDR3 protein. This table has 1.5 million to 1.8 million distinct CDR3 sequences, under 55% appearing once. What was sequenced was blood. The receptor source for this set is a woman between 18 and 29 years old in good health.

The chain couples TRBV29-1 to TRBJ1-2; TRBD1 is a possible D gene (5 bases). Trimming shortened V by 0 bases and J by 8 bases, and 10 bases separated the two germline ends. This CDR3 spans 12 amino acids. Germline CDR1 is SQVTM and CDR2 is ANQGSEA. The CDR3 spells CSVEEVGGGYTF. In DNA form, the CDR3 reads TGCAGCGTTGAAGAAGTTGGGGGAGGCTACACCTTC.

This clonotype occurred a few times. CDR3 in DNA: TGTGCCAGCAGCTCCTCAGGGGGCTATGAGCAGTTCTTC. Translation gives CASSSSGGYEQFF. V and J are TRBV11-2 and TRBJ2-1; 8 bases fit TRBD1. The CDR3 spans 13 residues. With V trimmed by 4 bases and J by 8 bases, 4 bases remained unmatched. CDR1 SGHAT and CDR2 FQNNGV come from the germline V gene.

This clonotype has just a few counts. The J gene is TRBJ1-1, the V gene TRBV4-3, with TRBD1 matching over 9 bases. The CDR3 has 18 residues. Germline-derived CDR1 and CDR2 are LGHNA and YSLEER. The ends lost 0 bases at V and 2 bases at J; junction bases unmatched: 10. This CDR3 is CASSQEGRAGQGNTEAFF. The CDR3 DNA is TGCGCCAGCAGCCAAGAGGGAAGGGCGGGACAGGGCAACACTGAAGCTTTCTTT.

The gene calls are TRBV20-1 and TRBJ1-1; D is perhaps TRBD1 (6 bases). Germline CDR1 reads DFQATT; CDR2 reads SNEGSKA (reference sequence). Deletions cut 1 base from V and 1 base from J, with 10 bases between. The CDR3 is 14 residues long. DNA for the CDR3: TGCAGTGCTAGAGGGACAGCTACGAACACTGAAGCTTTCTTT. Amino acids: CSARGTATNTEAFF.

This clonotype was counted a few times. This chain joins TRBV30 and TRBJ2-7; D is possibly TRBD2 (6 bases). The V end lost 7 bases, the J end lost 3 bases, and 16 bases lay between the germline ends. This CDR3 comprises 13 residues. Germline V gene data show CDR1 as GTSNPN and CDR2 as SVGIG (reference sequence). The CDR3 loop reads CALYQPGGYEQYF. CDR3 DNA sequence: TGTGCCTTATACCAACCCGGGGGCTACGAGCAGTACTTC.

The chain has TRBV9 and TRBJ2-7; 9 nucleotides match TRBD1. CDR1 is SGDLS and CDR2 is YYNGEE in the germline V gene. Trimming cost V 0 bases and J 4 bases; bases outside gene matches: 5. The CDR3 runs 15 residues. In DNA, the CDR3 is TGTGCCAGCAGCGTAGAGGGACAGGGACTGTACGAGCAGTACTTC. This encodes CASSVEGQGLYEQYF.

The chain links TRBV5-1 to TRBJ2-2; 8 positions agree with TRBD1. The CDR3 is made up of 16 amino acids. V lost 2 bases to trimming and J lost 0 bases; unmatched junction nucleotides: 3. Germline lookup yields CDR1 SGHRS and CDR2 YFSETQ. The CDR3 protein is CASSFMGQANTGELFF. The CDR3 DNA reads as TGCGCCAGCAGCTTTATGGGACAGGCGAACACCGGGGAGCTGTTTTTT.